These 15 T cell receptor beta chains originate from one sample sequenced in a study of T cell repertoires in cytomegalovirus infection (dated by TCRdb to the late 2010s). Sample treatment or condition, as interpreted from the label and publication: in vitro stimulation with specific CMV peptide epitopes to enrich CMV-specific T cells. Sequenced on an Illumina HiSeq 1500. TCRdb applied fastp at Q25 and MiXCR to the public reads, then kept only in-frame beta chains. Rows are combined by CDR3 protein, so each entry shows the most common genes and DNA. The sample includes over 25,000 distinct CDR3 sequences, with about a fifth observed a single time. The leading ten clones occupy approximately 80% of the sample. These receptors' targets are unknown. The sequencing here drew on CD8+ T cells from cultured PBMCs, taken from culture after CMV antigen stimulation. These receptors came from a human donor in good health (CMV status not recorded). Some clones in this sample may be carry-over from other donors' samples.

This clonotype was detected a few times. This CDR3 reads CASSIVGTGLSGANVLTF. The CDR3 coding sequence is TGTGCCAGTAGTATCGTGGGGACAGGGCTTTCTGGGGCCAACGTCCTGACTTTC. The chain carries TRBV19 and TRBJ2-6; 9 nucleotides agree with TRBD1. V lost 3 bases and J lost 1; bases outside the gene matches: 7. CDR1 and CDR2 from the germline V gene are LNHDA and SQIVND (reference sequence). CDR3 length: 18 amino acids.

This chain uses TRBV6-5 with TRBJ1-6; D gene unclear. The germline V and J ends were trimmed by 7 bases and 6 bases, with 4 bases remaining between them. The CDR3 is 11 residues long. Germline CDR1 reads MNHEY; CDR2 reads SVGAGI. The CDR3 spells CASTCNSPLHF. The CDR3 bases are TGTGCCAGCACTTGTAATTCACCCCTCCACTTT.

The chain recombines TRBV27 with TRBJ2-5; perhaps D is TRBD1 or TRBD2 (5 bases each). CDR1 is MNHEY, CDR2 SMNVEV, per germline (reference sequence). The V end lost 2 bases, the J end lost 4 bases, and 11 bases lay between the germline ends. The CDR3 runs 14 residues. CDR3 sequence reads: CASSLRGRPETQYF. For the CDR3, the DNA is TGTGCCAGCAGTTTAAGGGGACGGCCAGAGACCCAGTACTTC.

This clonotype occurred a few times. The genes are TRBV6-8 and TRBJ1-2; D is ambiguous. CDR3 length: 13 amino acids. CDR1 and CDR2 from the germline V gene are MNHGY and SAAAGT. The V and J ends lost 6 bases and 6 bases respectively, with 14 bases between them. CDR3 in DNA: TGTGCCAGCAGCGTTACTATCGGCCATGGCTACACCTTC. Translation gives CASSVTIGHGYTF.

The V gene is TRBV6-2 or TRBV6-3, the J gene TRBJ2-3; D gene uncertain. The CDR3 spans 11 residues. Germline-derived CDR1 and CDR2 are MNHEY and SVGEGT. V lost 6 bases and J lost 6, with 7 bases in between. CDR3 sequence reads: CASSHLDTQYF. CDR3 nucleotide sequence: TGTGCCAGCAGCCACTTGGATACGCAGTATTTT.

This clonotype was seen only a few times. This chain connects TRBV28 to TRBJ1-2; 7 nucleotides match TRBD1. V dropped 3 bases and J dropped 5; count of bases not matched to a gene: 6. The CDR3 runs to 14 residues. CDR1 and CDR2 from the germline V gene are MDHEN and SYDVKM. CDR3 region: CASSFVGGMYGYTF. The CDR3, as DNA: TGTGCCAGCAGTTTCGTAGGGGGCATGTATGGCTACACCTTC.

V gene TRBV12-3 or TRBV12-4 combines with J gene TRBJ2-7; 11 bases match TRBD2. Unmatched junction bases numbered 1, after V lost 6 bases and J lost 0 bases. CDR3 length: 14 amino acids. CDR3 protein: CASRGLADSYEQYF. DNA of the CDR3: TGTGCCAGCAGGGGACTAGCGGACTCCTACGAGCAGTACTTC.

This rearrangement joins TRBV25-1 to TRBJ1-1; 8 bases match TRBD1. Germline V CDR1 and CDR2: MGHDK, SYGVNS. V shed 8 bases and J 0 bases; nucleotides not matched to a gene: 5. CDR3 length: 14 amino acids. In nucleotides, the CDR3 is TGTGCCAGCCAACAGGGGGGATTGAACACTGAAGCTTTCTTT. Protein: CASQQGGLNTEAFF.

CDR3 coding DNA: TGTGCCAGCACCTTAAATCGCTGGGGTGAAGCTTTCTTT. Encoded protein: CASTLNRWGEAFF. The chain uses TRBV12-3 or TRBV12-4 and TRBJ1-1; no firm D call. V lost 7 bases and J lost 7, with 16 bases in between. The CDR3 sequence is 13 residues long.

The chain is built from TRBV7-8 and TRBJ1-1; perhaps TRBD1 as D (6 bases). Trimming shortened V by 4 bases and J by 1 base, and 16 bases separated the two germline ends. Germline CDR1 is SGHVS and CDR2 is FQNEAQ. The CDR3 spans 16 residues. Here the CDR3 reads CASSSHRERGNTEAFF. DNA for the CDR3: TGTGCCAGCAGCTCCCACAGGGAGAGGGGGAACACTGAAGCTTTCTTT.

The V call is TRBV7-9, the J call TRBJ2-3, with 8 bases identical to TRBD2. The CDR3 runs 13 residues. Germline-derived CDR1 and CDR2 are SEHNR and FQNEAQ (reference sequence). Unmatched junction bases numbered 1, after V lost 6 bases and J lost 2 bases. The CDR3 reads CASRLAVTDTQYF. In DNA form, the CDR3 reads TGTGCCAGCAGACTAGCGGTCACAGATACGCAGTATTTT.

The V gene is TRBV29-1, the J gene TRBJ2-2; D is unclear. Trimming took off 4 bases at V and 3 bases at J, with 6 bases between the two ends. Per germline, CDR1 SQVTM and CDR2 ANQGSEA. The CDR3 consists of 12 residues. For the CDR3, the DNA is TGCAGCGTTGGGAAATACACCGGGGAGCTGTTTTTT. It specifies CSVGKYTGELFF.

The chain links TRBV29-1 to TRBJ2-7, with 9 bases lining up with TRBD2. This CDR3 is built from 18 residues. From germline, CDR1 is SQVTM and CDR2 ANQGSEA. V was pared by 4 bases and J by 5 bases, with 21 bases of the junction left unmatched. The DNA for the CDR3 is TGCAGCGTTGGGGGGAGCCCCACTGGCGGGAGGGCCCACCACGAGCAGTACTTC. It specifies CSVGGSPTGGRAHHEQYF.

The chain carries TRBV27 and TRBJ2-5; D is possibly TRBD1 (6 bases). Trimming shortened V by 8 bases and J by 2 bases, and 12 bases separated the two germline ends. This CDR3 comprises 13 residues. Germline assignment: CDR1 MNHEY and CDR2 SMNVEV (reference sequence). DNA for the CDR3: TGTGCCAGCTCACCACAGGGACAAGAGACCCAGTACTTC. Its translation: CASSPQGQETQYF.

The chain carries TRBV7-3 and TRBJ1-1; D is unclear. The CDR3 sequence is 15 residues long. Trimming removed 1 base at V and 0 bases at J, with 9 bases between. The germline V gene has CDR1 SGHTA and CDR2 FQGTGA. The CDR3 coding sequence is TGTGCCAGCAGCTTAAGTGCCGGTCTGAACACTGAAGCTTTCTTT. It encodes CASSLSAGLNTEAFF. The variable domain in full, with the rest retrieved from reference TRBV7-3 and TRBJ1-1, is GAGVSQTPSNKVTEKGKYVELRCDPISGHTALYWYRQSLGQGPEFLIYFQGTGAADDSGLPNDRFFAVRPEGSVSTLKIQRTERGDSAVYLCASSLSAGLNTEAFFGQGTRLTVV.